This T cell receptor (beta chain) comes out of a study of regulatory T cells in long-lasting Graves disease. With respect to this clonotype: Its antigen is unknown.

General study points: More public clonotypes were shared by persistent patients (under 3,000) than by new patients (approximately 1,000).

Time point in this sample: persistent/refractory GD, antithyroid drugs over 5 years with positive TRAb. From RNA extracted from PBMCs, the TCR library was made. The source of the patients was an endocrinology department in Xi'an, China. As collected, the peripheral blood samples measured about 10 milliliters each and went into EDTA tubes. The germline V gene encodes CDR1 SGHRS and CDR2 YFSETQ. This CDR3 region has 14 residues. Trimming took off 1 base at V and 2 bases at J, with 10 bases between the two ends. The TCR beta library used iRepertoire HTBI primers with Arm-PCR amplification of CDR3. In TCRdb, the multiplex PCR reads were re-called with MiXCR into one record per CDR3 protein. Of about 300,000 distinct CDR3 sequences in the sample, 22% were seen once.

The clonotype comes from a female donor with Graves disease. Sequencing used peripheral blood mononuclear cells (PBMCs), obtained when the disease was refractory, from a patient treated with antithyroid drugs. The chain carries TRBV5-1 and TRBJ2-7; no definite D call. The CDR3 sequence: CASSLFVGAYEQYF. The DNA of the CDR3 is TGCGCCAGCAGCTTGTTCGTAGGTGCCTACGAGCAGTACTTC.